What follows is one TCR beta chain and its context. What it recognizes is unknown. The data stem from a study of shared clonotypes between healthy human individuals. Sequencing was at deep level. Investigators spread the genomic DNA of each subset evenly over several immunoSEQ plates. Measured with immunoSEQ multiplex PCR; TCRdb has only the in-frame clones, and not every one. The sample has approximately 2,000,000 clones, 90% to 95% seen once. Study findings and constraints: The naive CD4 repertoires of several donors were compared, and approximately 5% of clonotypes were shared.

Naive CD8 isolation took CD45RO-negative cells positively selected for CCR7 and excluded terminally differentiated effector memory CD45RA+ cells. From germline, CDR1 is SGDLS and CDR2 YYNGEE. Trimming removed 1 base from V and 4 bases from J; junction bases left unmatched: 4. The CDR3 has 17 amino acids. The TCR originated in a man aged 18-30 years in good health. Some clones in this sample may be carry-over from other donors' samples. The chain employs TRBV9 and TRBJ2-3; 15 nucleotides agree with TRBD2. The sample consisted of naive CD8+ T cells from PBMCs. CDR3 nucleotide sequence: TGTGCCAGCAGCGTAAGGGGACTAGCGGGAGGTTCAGATACGCAGTATTTT. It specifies CASSVRGLAGGSDTQYF.